This is a list of T cell receptor beta chains from one sample in a study of OX40 agonist ivuxolimab in advanced cancers. The data were produced by immunoSEQ multiplex PCR, yet TCRdb's version contains in-frame clones alone and is incomplete. Of around 56,000 clones in the sample, 88% were seen once. The input for sequencing was CD4+ or CD8+ T cells sorted from blood, taken in a trial of the OX40 agonist ivuxolimab. The receptors shown here come from an adult with an advanced solid tumor such as melanoma, head and neck, liver or kidney cancer. Both conserved end residues are part of each CDR3. D genes are given only for firm matches. Part of the rows lack a size; the others show once, few, many or a class for expanded clones.

abundance: once
v_gene: TRBV27
d_gene: .
j_gene: TRBJ2-7
CDR3aa: CASRLIASGLTYEQYF
CDR3nt: TGTGCCAGCCGCCTGATCGCGTCAGGACTGACCTACGAGCAGTACTTC

abundance: .
v_gene: TRBV13
d_gene: .
j_gene: TRBJ1-2
CDR3aa: CASSPGGGQPLLYGYTF
CDR3nt: TGTGCCAGCAGCCCCGGGGGGGGGCAGCCTCTTCTTTATGGCTACACCTTC

abundance: .
v_gene: TRBV4-3
d_gene: .
j_gene: TRBJ1-4
CDR3aa: CASSPWSGPNEKLFF
CDR3nt: TGCGCCAGCAGCCCGTGGTCCGGACCTAATGAAAAACTGTTTTTT

abundance: .
v_gene: TRBV27
d_gene: .
j_gene: TRBJ1-3
CDR3aa: CASSLGQYGNTIYF
CDR3nt: TGTGCCAGCAGTTTGGGACAATACGGGAACACCATATATTTT

abundance: .
v_gene: TRBV5-1
d_gene: TRBD1
j_gene: TRBJ1-5
CDR3aa: CASSLGDSSGQPQHF
CDR3nt: TGCGCCAGCAGCTTGGGGGACAGTTCCGGTCAGCCCCAGCATTTT

abundance: .
v_gene: TRBV6-5
d_gene: .
j_gene: TRBJ2-1
CDR3aa: CASSYLHKEVWDEQFF
CDR3nt: TGTGCCAGCAGTTACCTTCACAAGGAAGTTTGGGATGAGCAGTTCTTC

abundance: .
v_gene: TRBV10-2
d_gene: .
j_gene: TRBJ1-1
CDR3aa: CASLGHLNTEAFF
CDR3nt: TGCGCCAGCCTGGGACATCTGAACACTGAAGCTTTCTTT

abundance: .
v_gene: TRBV4-3
d_gene: .
j_gene: TRBJ1-2
CDR3aa: CASSQDWATNYGYTF
CDR3nt: TGCGCCAGCAGCCAAGATTGGGCCACTAACTATGGCTACACCTTC

abundance: .
v_gene: TRBV5-4
d_gene: .
j_gene: TRBJ1-1
CDR3aa: CASSTDRIEAFF
CDR3nt: TGTGCCAGCAGCACCGACAGAATTGAAGCTTTCTTT

abundance: .
v_gene: TRBV7-9
d_gene: .
j_gene: TRBJ1-2
CDR3aa: CAIRPNNYGYTF
CDR3nt: TGTGCCATCAGGCCTAATAACTATGGCTACACCTTC

abundance: .
v_gene: TRBV14
d_gene: .
j_gene: TRBJ2-4
CDR3aa: CASSQDSRGGAKNIQYF
CDR3nt: TGTGCCAGCAGCCAAGATTCCCGCGGAGGAGCCAAAAACATTCAGTACTTC

abundance: .
v_gene: TRBV9
d_gene: .
j_gene: TRBJ2-1
CDR3aa: CASSVVGGEQFF
CDR3nt: TGTGCCAGCAGCGTAGTTGGGGGTGAGCAGTTCTTC

abundance: .
v_gene: TRBV29-1
d_gene: TRBD2
j_gene: TRBJ2-2
CDR3aa: CSVWGRESGELFF
CDR3nt: TGCAGCGTTTGGGGGAGGGAGTCCGGGGAGCTGTTTTTT

abundance: .
v_gene: TRBV7-9
d_gene: TRBD1
j_gene: TRBJ1-1
CDR3aa: CASSFGTAEAFF
CDR3nt: TGTGCCAGCAGCTTCGGGACAGCTGAAGCTTTCTTT

abundance: few
v_gene: TRBV4-1
d_gene: .
j_gene: TRBJ1-4
CDR3aa: CASRPQPTEANEKLFF
CDR3nt: TGCGCCAGCAGACCCCAACCGACAGAGGCAAATGAAAAACTGTTTTTT

abundance: once
v_gene: TRBV19
d_gene: .
j_gene: TRBJ1-1
CDR3aa: CASSDRIWNTEAFF
CDR3nt: TGTGCCAGTAGTGACAGAATTTGGAACACTGAAGCTTTCTTT

abundance: .
v_gene: TRBV10-3
d_gene: .
j_gene: TRBJ1-1
CDR3aa: CAISSGTGVEAFF
CDR3nt: TGTGCCATCAGTTCCGGGACCGGGGTTGAAGCTTTCTTT

abundance: .
v_gene: TRBV6-1
d_gene: .
j_gene: TRBJ1-5
CDR3aa: CASSEYVSNQPQHF
CDR3nt: TGTGCCAGCAGTGAATATGTGAGCAATCAGCCCCAGCATTTT

abundance: few
v_gene: TRBV7-7
d_gene: .
j_gene: TRBJ2-1
CDR3aa: CASSPVSGEQFF
CDR3nt: TGTGCCAGCAGCCCCGTCTCAGGTGAGCAGTTCTTC

abundance: .
v_gene: TRBV27
d_gene: .
j_gene: TRBJ2-3
CDR3aa: CASSLWGRSTDTQYF
CDR3nt: TGTGCCAGCAGTTTATGGGGCCGGAGCACAGATACGCAGTATTTT

abundance: .
v_gene: TRBV19
d_gene: .
j_gene: TRBJ1-3
CDR3aa: CASSISFNSGNTIYF
CDR3nt: TGTGCCAGTAGTATCTCATTTAACTCTGGAAACACCATATATTTT

abundance: .
v_gene: TRBV28
d_gene: .
j_gene: TRBJ2-1
CDR3aa: CASATPDDSYNEQFF
CDR3nt: TGTGCCAGCGCAACTCCAGATGATTCCTACAATGAGCAGTTCTTC

abundance: .
v_gene: TRBV10-3
d_gene: .
j_gene: TRBJ2-6
CDR3aa: CAIQGGGERLNSGANVLTF
CDR3nt: TGTGCCATCCAAGGGGGCGGGGAAAGATTAAACTCTGGGGCCAACGTCCTGACTTTC

abundance: .
v_gene: TRBV25-1
d_gene: .
j_gene: TRBJ1-2
CDR3aa: CASTPPLGGVGRSDGYTF
CDR3nt: TGTGCCAGCACCCCCCCCCTGGGAGGGGTGGGTCGTAGTGATGGCTACACCTTC

abundance: .
v_gene: TRBV7-8
d_gene: TRBD2
j_gene: TRBJ2-7
CDR3aa: CASSPPAGGPGEQYF
CDR3nt: TGTGCCAGCAGCCCACCCGCGGGAGGGCCAGGCGAGCAGTACTTC

abundance: .
v_gene: TRBV5-1
d_gene: TRBD2
j_gene: TRBJ2-3
CDR3aa: CASSLLARNTDTQYF
CDR3nt: TGCGCCAGCAGCTTACTAGCGAGGAACACAGATACGCAGTATTTT

abundance: .
v_gene: TRBV4-1
d_gene: .
j_gene: TRBJ1-2
CDR3aa: CASSLTTVTNYGYTF
CDR3nt: TGCGCCAGCAGCCTCACTACAGTAACTAACTATGGCTACACCTTC

abundance: .
v_gene: TRBV7-6
d_gene: .
j_gene: TRBJ1-1
CDR3aa: CASSLAKGNTEAFF
CDR3nt: TGTGCCAGCAGCTTAGCGAAGGGGAACACTGAAGCTTTCTTT

abundance: .
v_gene: TRBV13
d_gene: .
j_gene: TRBJ2-1
CDR3aa: CASSLGTGGTLSYNEQFF
CDR3nt: TGTGCCAGCAGCTTAGGAACTGGAGGGACTCTCTCCTACAATGAGCAGTTCTTC

abundance: .
v_gene: TRBV4-1
d_gene: .
j_gene: TRBJ2-5
CDR3aa: CASSQRETQYF
CDR3nt: TGCGCCAGCAGCCAACGGGAGACCCAGTACTTC

abundance: .
v_gene: TRBV5-1
d_gene: TRBD1
j_gene: TRBJ1-1
CDR3aa: CASRDRGQRNTEAFF
CDR3nt: TGCGCCAGTCGGGACAGGGGGCAGAGGAACACTGAAGCTTTCTTT

abundance: .
v_gene: TRBV19
d_gene: TRBD1
j_gene: TRBJ1-5
CDR3aa: CASSPQGYSNQPQHF
CDR3nt: TGTGCCAGTAGCCCACAGGGGTATAGCAATCAGCCCCAGCATTTT

abundance: .
v_gene: TRBV29-1
d_gene: .
j_gene: TRBJ1-2
CDR3aa: CSVETAYNYGYTF
CDR3nt: TGCAGCGTTGAGACCGCTTATAACTATGGCTACACCTTC

abundance: once
v_gene: TRBV7-2
d_gene: .
j_gene: TRBJ2-1
CDR3aa: CASSLDEAGYNEQFF
CDR3nt: TGTGCCAGCAGCTTAGATGAGGCGGGCTACAATGAGCAGTTCTTC

abundance: .
v_gene: TRBV7-8
d_gene: .
j_gene: TRBJ1-1
CDR3aa: CASNPDLALNTEAFF
CDR3nt: TGTGCCAGCAACCCAGACCTGGCCCTGAACACTGAAGCTTTCTTT

abundance: .
v_gene: TRBV21-1
d_gene: .
j_gene: TRBJ2-3
CDR3aa: CASEEGVLDTQYF
CDR3nt: TGTGCCAGCGAGGAAGGGGTTCTAGATACGCAGTATTTT

abundance: .
v_gene: TRBV9
d_gene: .
j_gene: TRBJ2-1
CDR3aa: CASSVAPGGYNEQFF
CDR3nt: TGTGCCAGCAGCGTAGCTCCTGGGGGTTACAATGAGCAGTTCTTC

abundance: .
v_gene: TRBV18
d_gene: TRBD1
j_gene: TRBJ1-5
CDR3aa: CASLDREANSNQPQHF
CDR3nt: TGTGCCAGCCTGGACAGGGAGGCAAATAGCAATCAGCCCCAGCATTTT

abundance: .
v_gene: TRBV6-1
d_gene: .
j_gene: TRBJ1-3
CDR3aa: CASRQSGNTIYF
CDR3nt: TGTGCCAGCAGACAGTCGGGAAACACCATATATTTT

abundance: .
v_gene: TRBV7-6
d_gene: TRBD2
j_gene: TRBJ2-2
CDR3aa: CASSLAGTSGTGELFF
CDR3nt: TGTGCCAGCAGCTTAGCGGGGACTAGCGGCACCGGGGAGCTGTTTTTT

abundance: .
v_gene: TRBV5-4
d_gene: TRBD2
j_gene: TRBJ2-7
CDR3aa: CASSPTTSGSTYEQYF
CDR3nt: TGTGCCAGCAGCCCCACTACTAGCGGGAGTACCTACGAGCAGTACTTC

abundance: .
v_gene: TRBV7-9
d_gene: .
j_gene: TRBJ1-1
CDR3aa: CASSPVGRTEAFF
CDR3nt: TGTGCCAGCAGCCCGGTGGGGAGGACTGAAGCTTTCTTT

abundance: .
v_gene: TRBV19
d_gene: TRBD1
j_gene: TRBJ2-6
CDR3aa: CASCSRGYGANVLTF
CDR3nt: TGTGCCAGTTGTAGCAGGGGGTATGGGGCCAACGTCCTGACTTTC

abundance: medium-sized
v_gene: TRBV5-3
d_gene: TRBD1
j_gene: TRBJ1-5
CDR3aa: CARSSYPGQVYQPQHF
CDR3nt: TGTGCCAGAAGCTCATACCCGGGACAGGTTTATCAGCCCCAGCATTTT

abundance: .
v_gene: TRBV11-2
d_gene: .
j_gene: TRBJ2-1
CDR3aa: CASTSKGTSVNYEQFF
CDR3nt: TGTGCCAGCACTAGTAAAGGCACATCTGTCAACTATGAGCAGTTCTTC

abundance: .
v_gene: TRBV5-4
d_gene: .
j_gene: TRBJ2-2
CDR3aa: CASSLGTGDLTGELFF
CDR3nt: TGTGCCAGCAGCTTGGGGACGGGGGATCTCACCGGGGAGCTGTTTTTT

abundance: .
v_gene: TRBV7-9
d_gene: .
j_gene: TRBJ2-2
CDR3aa: CAYQRLANTGELFF
CDR3nt: TGTGCCTACCAGCGGTTGGCGAACACCGGGGAGCTGTTTTTT

abundance: .
v_gene: TRBV4-1
d_gene: .
j_gene: TRBJ2-1
CDR3aa: CASSQSHGTQQFF
CDR3nt: TGCGCCAGCAGCCAATCACACGGGACGCAGCAGTTCTTC

abundance: .
v_gene: TRBV28
d_gene: TRBD1
j_gene: TRBJ1-1
CDR3aa: CASSRAGGVNTEAFF
CDR3nt: TGTGCCAGCAGTCGTGCAGGGGGCGTGAACACTGAAGCTTTCTTT

abundance: .
v_gene: TRBV5-5
d_gene: .
j_gene: TRBJ1-1
CDR3aa: CASSLGVSTEAFF
CDR3nt: TGTGCCAGCAGCTTGGGGGTTTCGACTGAAGCTTTCTTT

abundance: .
v_gene: TRBV9
d_gene: .
j_gene: TRBJ2-7
CDR3aa: CASSVEDSDSYEQYF
CDR3nt: TGTGCCAGCAGCGTAGAGGACAGCGACTCCTACGAGCAGTACTTC

abundance: .
v_gene: TRBV15
d_gene: .
j_gene: TRBJ1-1
CDR3aa: CATKTRGAYTEAFF
CDR3nt: TGTGCCACAAAGACGCGGGGGGCTTACACTGAAGCTTTCTTT

abundance: .
v_gene: TRBV5-4
d_gene: .
j_gene: TRBJ2-1
CDR3aa: CASSLSQEQFF
CDR3nt: TGTGCCAGCAGCTTATCGCAGGAGCAGTTCTTC

abundance: .
v_gene: TRBV6-5
d_gene: TRBD2
j_gene: TRBJ2-1
CDR3aa: CASSYGGGAPYNEQFF
CDR3nt: TGTGCCAGCAGTTATGGCGGGGGGGCCCCCTACAATGAGCAGTTCTTC